This T cell receptor (beta chain) was documented in a study of T cell clones after liver transplantation. Across the study: Graft-donor-reactive sequences were compared with third-party-reactive TCRbeta sequences from pre-transplant mixed lymphocyte reactions.

Study findings and constraints: Post-transplant time points were not standardized, so conclusions are preliminary.

Some clones are missing from TCRdb's copy, which holds only in-frame ones; the method was immunoSEQ multiplex PCR. Found here are under 130,000 clones, about 81% of them singletons; the top ten hold about 2.6%. This clone was detected a few times. What it binds is unknown. Germline assignment: CDR1 SGHDT and CDR2 YYEEEE. The V gene lost 4 bases and the J gene lost 1 base, with 17 bases spanning the gap. The CDR3 covers 16 residues. The receptor was isolated from a human patient who received a liver transplant. Some of the T cells might come from the graft donor. V gene TRBV5-6 combines with J gene TRBJ1-2; maybe TRBD1 (6 bases). The specimen was CD4+ T cells from blood, collected approximately 43 months after liver transplant. CDR3 loop: CASSLSGTPSNYGYTF. The CDR3 DNA follows: TGTGCCAGCAGCCTTTCCGGGACACCAAGTAACTATGGCTACACCTTC.